This T cell receptor (beta chain) was obtained from a study of vaccination and CD4 T cells after COVID-19. Overall study: Stimuli were overlapping spike peptide pools of SARS-CoV-2 and three common cold coronaviruses (HCoV-NL63, HCoV-OC43, HCoV-229E). Study outcomes and limitations: SARS-CoV-2-reactive clonotype medians increased from roughly 19 to 38, not significantly.

As to this clonotype: Its antigen remains unknown.

Regarding treatment: roughly nine-day PBMC culture with coronavirus spike peptide pools or control peptides (ViraFEST assay). ViraFEST used peptide pools to expand antigen-specific T cells before TCR sequencing. Nucleocapsid antibody results, negative before and after vaccination, showed that healthy vaccine recipients had not previously had SARS-CoV-2 infection. The Oncomine TCR Beta short-read assay was applied to DNA of cultured CD4+ T cells. One entry per CDR3 protein, called by TCRdb with MiXCR from the PCR reads. The repertoire holds around 16,000 distinct CDR3 sequences, with around 80% as singletons. This TCR was recovered from a human donor who received a COVID-19 vaccine. Here the sequenced sample was CD4+ T cells from blood, cultured in vitro, taken after SARS-CoV-2 vaccination.

The CDR3 loop reads CASSGTGVYGYTF. CDR3 sequence (DNA): TGCGCCAGCAGTGGGACAGGAGTGTATGGCTACACCTTC. The chain joins TRBV10-2 to TRBJ1-2, with 7 nucleotides matching TRBD1. Germline CDR1 and CDR2: WSHSY and SAAADI. Losses at the gene ends were 4 bases for V and 5 bases for J; bases not matched to a gene: 4. The CDR3 totals 13 residues.